These 19 T cell receptor beta chains came from one sample sequenced in a study of blood T cell repertoires in COVID-19. Repertoires were generated with immunoSEQ multiplex PCR, while TCRdb's copy carries only in-frame clones and drops some. The sample has 350,000 to 550,000 clones, 75% to 90% seen once. What was sequenced was peripheral blood. The receptors derive from a woman aged 30 to 39 with acute or convalescent COVID-19.

The V and J genes are TRBV4-2 and TRBJ2-7; D gene ambiguous. The germline V gene has CDR1 LGHNA and CDR2 YNFKEQ. V shed 0 bases and J shed 2 bases, with 8 bases lying between them. There are 14 residues in the CDR3. DNA for the CDR3: TGTGCCAGCAGCCAAGACGTCGGTGCCTACGAGCAGTACTTC. Protein sequence: CASSQDVGAYEQYF.

This clone was seen only a few times. The chain's CDR3 is CASSQGLYQPQHF. DNA of the CDR3: TGTGCCAGCTCACAGGGGCTCTATCAGCCCCAGCATTTT. This sequence joins TRBV18 and TRBJ1-5, with D possibly TRBD1 on 5 matching bases. Germline CDR1 reads KGHSH; CDR2 reads LQKENI. This CDR3 has 13 residues. Deletions cut 4 bases from V and 5 bases from J, with 9 bases between.

V gene TRBV19 combines with J gene TRBJ1-1; tentative D call: TRBD1 (5 bases). The ends were cut back, 6 bases at V and 5 bases at J, with 16 bases in the middle. The CDR3 is 14 amino acids. Germline CDR1 and CDR2: LNHDA and SQIVND (reference sequence). CDR3: CASSVAGRGTEAFF. As DNA, the CDR3 is TGTGCCAGTAGCGTGGCAGGGAGGGGAACTGAAGCTTTCTTT.

The chain is built from TRBV6-1 and TRBJ2-7; 10 nucleotides line up with TRBD2. Germline V gene sequence: CDR1 MNHNS, CDR2 SASEGT. Losses at the gene ends were 3 bases for V and 4 bases for J; bases not matched to a gene: 6. The CDR3 is 15 amino acids. CDR3 DNA: TGTGCCAGCAGTGAGAGCGGGGGGGGCAGATACGAGCAGTACTTC. It specifies CASSESGGGRYEQYF.

V is TRBV6-5 and J is TRBJ2-5, with a weak D call TRBD1 (6 bases). The CDR3 is 14 residues long. CDR1 and CDR2 (germline): MNHEY, SVGAGI. Trimming took 2 bases from V and 7 from J, leaving 14 bases between them. The CDR3 is CASSYTGTSGTQYF. Written as DNA, the CDR3 is TGTGCCAGCAGTTACACGGGGACAAGCGGGACCCAGTACTTC.

This clone appeared once. The V gene is TRBV30, the J gene TRBJ1-2, with D unclear. V was shortened by 2 bases and J by 8 bases, with 18 bases between the two germline ends. The germline V gene encodes CDR1 GTSNPN and CDR2 SVGIG (reference sequence). This CDR3 has 14 amino acids. CDR3 nucleotides: TGTGCCTGGAGTAGTAGAGACCCGCGGAAAGGCTACACCTTC. This sequence encodes CAWSSRDPRKGYTF.

The chain couples TRBV13 to TRBJ2-1; D remains ambiguous. Deletions cut 1 base from V and 9 bases from J, with 7 bases between. Germline loops: CDR1 PRHDT, CDR2 FYEKMQ (reference sequence). The CDR3 has 12 residues. For the CDR3, the DNA is TGTGCCAGCAGCTTAGATACTGCTGAGCAGTTCTTC. Translated, it gives CASSLDTAEQFF.

The table lists this clone with a count of one. The CDR3 DNA is TGTGCCAGTAGTATAGTTTGGACAGGGGTGTACGGGGAGCTGTTTTTT. Amino acid sequence: CASSIVWTGVYGELFF. The J gene is TRBJ2-2, the V gene TRBV19, with 9 bases fitting TRBD1. Germline V lookup: CDR1 LNHDA, CDR2 SQIVND (reference sequence). V was pared by 1 base and J by 7 bases, with 7 bases of the junction left unmatched. CDR3 length equals 16 residues. The full variable domain, completed using reference TRBV19 and TRBJ2-2, is DGGITQSPKYLFRKEGQNVTLSCEQNLNHDAMYWYRQDPGQGLRLIYYSQIVNDFQKGDIAEGYSVSREKKESFPLTVTSAQKNPTAFYLCASSIVWTGVYGELFFGEGSRLTVL.

The chain couples TRBV12-3 or TRBV12-4 to TRBJ1-2, with TRBD1 matching 8 bases. This CDR3 has 13 amino acids. V was pared by 6 bases and J by 10 bases, with 10 bases of the junction left unmatched. CDR3 residues: CASSRSRQGIYTF. The CDR3 DNA reads as TGTGCCAGCAGCCGGAGTCGACAGGGGATCTACACCTTC.

This clone has just one count. This chain links TRBV24-1 with TRBJ2-1; 7 nucleotides match TRBD2. With 4 bases clipped from V and 5 bases from J, the junction kept 10 bases outside the gene matches. The CDR3 runs 16 residues. Germline V gene lookup returns CDR1 KGHDR and CDR2 SFDVKD. CDR3 DNA sequence: TGTGCCACCAGTGACATGAAGCGGGGAGCCAACAATGAGCAGTTCTTC. Its translation is CATSDMKRGANNEQFF.

In DNA form, the CDR3 reads TGTGCCAGCAGTAGTCCGGGACAGGGGGCTACAGGGGAGCTGTTTTTT. As protein: CASSSPGQGATGELFF. This chain connects TRBV11-2 to TRBJ2-2; 12 bases align to TRBD1. The CDR3 runs to 16 residues. Germline-derived CDR1 and CDR2 are SGHAT and FQNNGV. V shed 6 bases and J 8 bases; nucleotides not matched to a gene: 10.

The genes are TRBV9 and TRBJ2-3; 8 positions agree with TRBD2. J was trimmed by 2 bases and V by 6 bases; bases with no gene match: 11. Per the germline V gene, CDR1 is SGDLS and CDR2 is YYNGEE. This CDR3 spans 16 amino acids. Here the CDR3 reads CASTGGAGVYTDTQYF. The CDR3, as DNA: TGTGCCAGCACCGGCGGAGCGGGGGTTTACACAGATACGCAGTATTTT.

The rearrangement uses TRBV19 and TRBJ1-5; D possibly corresponds to TRBD1 (5 bases). CDR3 size: 13 residues. The V and J ends lost 7 bases and 6 bases respectively, with 13 bases between them. Per the germline V gene, CDR1 is LNHDA and CDR2 is SQIVND (reference sequence). CDR3 sequence (DNA): TGTGCCAGTACCATCCGTCAGGGTCAGCCCCAGCATTTT. Translating it yields CASTIRQGQPQHF.

The rearrangement links TRBV12-3 or TRBV12-4 to TRBJ1-5; D not resolved. V was pared by 5 bases and J by 9 bases, with 14 bases between. The CDR3 sequence is 13 residues long. The DNA of the CDR3 is TGTGCCAGCAGTGCCGCTTTAGTGCGGCCCCAGCATTTT. As protein: CASSAALVRPQHF.

The chain is built from TRBV2 and TRBJ2-5; the match to TRBD2 covers 8 bases. Germline V lookup: CDR1 SNHLY, CDR2 FYNNEI. V was pared by 6 bases and J by 5 bases, with 8 bases of the junction left unmatched. This CDR3 contains 14 residues. CDR3 DNA sequence: TGTGCCAGCAGCGCCGGGGGGGCCGTGGAGACCCAGTACTTC. Translating gives CASSAGGAVETQYF. The variable domain in full, with the rest retrieved from reference TRBV2 and TRBJ2-5, is EPEVTQTPSHQVTQMGQEVILRCVPISNHLYFYWYRQILGQKVEFLVSFYNNEISEKSEIFDDQFSVERPDGSNFTLKIRSTKLEDSAMYFCASSAGGAVETQYFGPGTRLLVL.

V usage is TRBV30 and J usage is TRBJ1-6; 7 bases agree with TRBD1. The CDR3 is 13 residues long. Trimming at V came to 5 bases and at J to 9 bases, leaving 7 bases not matched to a gene. CDR1 GTSNPN and CDR2 SVGIG come from the germline V gene (reference sequence). For the CDR3, the DNA is TGTGCCTGGGAGGGACAGCTGGTTTCACCCCTCCACTTT. Amino acid sequence: CAWEGQLVSPLHF.

A remark on this clone: Other DNA sequences in this specimen translate into the identical CDR3. The chain has TRBV29-1 and TRBJ1-1; D gene ambiguous. Looked up from germline, CDR1 is SQVTM and CDR2 is ANQGSEA. The CDR3 length is 13 residues. V was cut by 1 base and J by 0 bases, with 6 bases left in between. CDR3 coding DNA: TGCAGCGTTGAAGGTCAGATGAACACTGAAGCTTTCTTT. Translating it yields CSVEGQMNTEAFF. The complete variable domain, with remaining parts taken from reference TRBV29-1 and TRBJ1-1, reads SAVISQKPSRDICQRGTSLTIQCQVDSQVTMMFWYRQQPGQSLTLIATANQGSEATYESGFVIDKFPISRPNLTFSTLTVSNMSPEDSSIYLCSVEGQMNTEAFFGQGTRLTVV.

The gene calls are TRBV7-2 and TRBJ1-5; TRBD1 matches at 7 bases. Germline V gene sequence: CDR1 SGHTA, CDR2 FQGNSA. The J segment lost 0 bases and the V segment lost 5 bases, leaving 4 bases of the junction unmatched. The CDR3 totals 15 residues. Here the CDR3 reads CASSRDSYSNQPQHF. Here the CDR3 DNA reads TGTGCCAGCAGCAGGGACAGTTATAGCAATCAGCCCCAGCATTTT.

J is TRBJ1-4 and V is TRBV11-2; tentatively, D is TRBD1 (6 bases). V gave up 5 bases and J gave up 7 bases, with 17 bases separating them. The CDR3 runs 15 residues. CDR1 and CDR2 (germline): SGHAT, FQNNGV. The CDR3 coding sequence is TGTGCCAGCAGCCTTGGGACACCGCGAGGTGAAAAACTGTTTTTT. Translating gives CASSLGTPRGEKLFF. The whole variable domain, filled in from reference TRBV11-2 and TRBJ1-4, reads EAGVAQSPRYKIIEKRQSVAFWCNPISGHATLYWYQQILGQGPKLLIQFQNNGVVDDSQLPKDRFSAERLKGVDSTLKIQPAKLEDSAVYLCASSLGTPRGEKLFFGSGTQLSVL.